Each of the 31 T cell receptor beta chains below was sequenced from the same sample in a study of shared clonotypes between healthy human individuals. Generated by immunoSEQ multiplex PCR, the TCRdb table keeps only in-frame clones and is missing some. The data hold about 2,500,000 clones, with roughly 92% observed a single time. Sequenced: naive CD4+ T cells sorted from blood. Subset noted: CD45RA+ positively selected. Receptors originate from a man aged 18-30 years in good health.

The V gene is TRBV7-2, the J gene TRBJ2-1; 11 bases match TRBD2. Germline CDR1 reads SGHTA; CDR2 reads FQGNSA. This CDR3 comprises 13 residues. V was clipped by 3 bases and J by 13 bases; unmatched bases: 5. This CDR3 reads CASSFRGLAAQFF. Written as DNA, the CDR3 is TGTGCCAGCAGCTTCAGGGGACTAGCGGCACAGTTCTTC.

The DNA of the CDR3 is TGTGCCAGCAGTTCCGAGGGACAAACCTCCCAGCATTTT. This codes for CASSSEGQTSQHF. The J gene is TRBJ1-5, the V gene TRBV6-6; D possibly corresponds to TRBD1 (6 bases). The ends were cut back, 4 bases at V and 11 bases at J, with 15 bases in the middle. The CDR3 sequence is 13 residues long. CDR1 is MNHNY, CDR2 SVGAGI, per germline (reference sequence).

This clone was observed a handful of times. The chain has TRBV12-5 and TRBJ1-5; D remains ambiguous. The CDR3 length is 17 residues. Germline V gene sequence: CDR1 LGHNT, CDR2 FRNRAP. Trimming took off 11 bases at V and 0 bases at J, with 23 bases between the two ends. Here the CDR3 reads CALTSGIRGYSNQPQHF. The CDR3 DNA follows: TGTGCTTTGACAAGCGGGATAAGAGGATATAGCAATCAGCCCCAGCATTTT.

The chain links TRBV30 to TRBJ2-1; 7 bases agree with TRBD2. Germline assignment: CDR1 GTSNPN and CDR2 SVGIG (reference sequence). CDR3 size: 14 residues. Trimming at V came to 1 base and at J to 2 bases, leaving 2 bases not matched to a gene. CDR3 sequence: CAWSAGGPYNEQFF. As DNA, the CDR3 is TGTGCCTGGAGTGCGGGGGGACCCTACAATGAGCAGTTCTTC.

CDR3 sequence: CATSREDRAEQPQHF. The CDR3 DNA follows: TGTGCCACCAGCAGAGAGGACAGGGCGGAACAGCCCCAGCATTTT. The chain employs TRBV15 and TRBJ1-5; 8 bases are a match to TRBD1. Looked up from germline, CDR1 is LNHNV and CDR2 is YYDKDF (reference sequence). The CDR3 consists of 15 residues. With 0 bases clipped from V and 7 bases from J, the junction kept 5 bases outside the gene matches. Based on the CDR3 plus reference TRBV15 and TRBJ1-5, the full variable domain is DAMVIQNPRYQVTQFGKPVTLSCSQTLNHNVMYWYQQKSSQAPKLLFHYYDKDFNNEADTPDNFQSRRPNTSFCFLDIRSPGLGDTAMYLCATSREDRAEQPQHFGDGTRLSIL.

This chain links TRBV6-5 with TRBJ2-1; 7 bases are a match to TRBD1. V lost 2 bases to trimming and J lost 5 bases; unmatched junction nucleotides: 6. Looked up from germline, CDR1 is MNHEY and CDR2 is SVGAGI. The CDR3 contains 15 residues. CDR3 sequence reads: CASSYLQGLDNEQFF. The CDR3 nucleotides read TGTGCCAGCAGTTACCTACAGGGGTTGGACAATGAGCAGTTCTTC.

V and J are TRBV4-1 and TRBJ1-5; D gene uncertain. V was trimmed by 4 bases and J by 0 bases, leaving 10 bases between them. The length of the CDR3 is 15 residues. In germline, CDR1 is MGHRA, CDR2 YSYEKL. CDR3 region: CASSPDGYSNQPQHF. The CDR3 DNA reads TGCGCCAGCAGCCCCGACGGTTATAGCAATCAGCCCCAGCATTTT.

The J gene is TRBJ2-7, the V gene TRBV23-1; 11 nucleotides align to TRBD2. TRBV23-1 is placed among ORFs of uncertain function. The CDR3 is made up of 16 amino acids. V was clipped by 0 bases and J by 3 bases; unmatched bases: 4. The CDR3 DNA reads TGCGCCAGCAGTCAATCTATCGGGACTAGCGGCTACGAGCAGTACTTC. This encodes CASSQSIGTSGYEQYF.

This chain links TRBV2 with TRBJ1-1; 8 bases agree with TRBD1. The germline gives CDR1 SNHLY, CDR2 FYNNEI. Unmatched junction bases numbered 8, after V lost 4 bases and J lost 1 base. The CDR3 runs to 16 residues. DNA of the CDR3: TGTGCCAGCAGTGCATACCCACAGGGGGGGAACACTGAAGCTTTCTTT. Encoded protein: CASSAYPQGGNTEAFF.

This clone appeared a single time. The chain has TRBV12-5 and TRBJ1-2, with D possibly TRBD1 on 6 matching bases. V gave up 4 bases and J gave up 8 bases, with 11 bases separating them. CDR1 and CDR2 from the germline V gene are LGHNT and FRNRAP. The CDR3 has 12 residues. For the CDR3, the DNA is TGTGCTAGTGGTTACAGGGAGGAAGGCTACACCTTC. Protein sequence: CASGYREEGYTF.

This clone was picked up a small number of times. The chain joins TRBV25-1 to TRBJ1-1; D uncertain. CDR1 is MGHDK and CDR2 is SYGVNS in the germline V gene. Trimming pared 5 bases from V and 2 bases from J, leaving 12 bases between. The CDR3 totals 14 residues. The CDR3 region has the DNA TGTGCCAGCAGTCAATCTTCAGGTAACACTGAAGCTTTCTTT. Residues: CASSQSSGNTEAFF.

Of note for this clone: Other DNA sequences in the sample encode the same CDR3. The chain combines TRBV9 with TRBJ2-1; D not certain. The V end was cut by 0 bases, the J end by 2 bases, with 9 bases between. Germline V gene sequence: CDR1 SGDLS, CDR2 YYNGEE. This CDR3 comprises 15 residues. CDR3 residues: CASSVAGPAYNEQFF. The CDR3 DNA is TGTGCCAGCAGCGTAGCAGGTCCCGCCTACAATGAGCAGTTCTTC. Supplemented by reference TRBV9 and TRBJ2-1, the full variable domain reads DSGVTQTPKHLITATGQRVTLRCSPRSGDLSVYWYQQSLDQGLQFLIQYYNGEERAKGNILERFSAQQFPDLHSELNLSSLELGDSALYFCASSVAGPAYNEQFFGPGTRLTVL.

The chain carries TRBV5-8 and TRBJ1-2, with no clear D. The CDR3 consists of 13 residues. Germline loops: CDR1 SGHTS, CDR2 YDEGEE. The ends were cut back, 0 bases at V and 5 bases at J, with 8 bases in the middle. The CDR3 region has the DNA TGTGCCAGCAGCTTGGGTCCCGGGTATGGCTACACCTTC. Its translation is CASSLGPGYGYTF.

The V call is TRBV9, the J call TRBJ1-1, with 12 bases identical to TRBD1. Germline assignment: CDR1 SGDLS and CDR2 YYNGEE. The CDR3 covers 19 residues. With V trimmed by 4 bases and J by 4 bases, 17 bases remained unmatched. Here the CDR3 reads CASSLPGQGASISRTEAFF. The CDR3, as DNA: TGTGCCAGCAGCCTTCCGGGACAGGGGGCCTCTATTTCTCGCACTGAAGCTTTCTTT.

V gene TRBV6-1 combines with J gene TRBJ2-7; TRBD2 matches at 8 bases. Germline lookup yields CDR1 MNHNS and CDR2 SASEGT. The CDR3 spans 15 residues. The V gene end was trimmed by 6 bases and the J gene end by 3 bases; junction bases not matched to a gene: 10. The CDR3 loop reads CASSREGGAFYEQYF. DNA of the CDR3: TGTGCCAGCAGCCGGGAGGGCGGGGCGTTCTACGAGCAGTACTTC.

The chain combines TRBV5-1 with TRBJ2-3; TRBD1 aligns across 9 bases. Germline-derived CDR1 and CDR2 are SGHRS and YFSETQ. V lost 3 bases, J lost 4 bases, and 6 bases stayed unmatched. This CDR3 has 15 residues. The CDR3 coding sequence is TGCGCCAGCAGCTCACAGGGGGCGCACGCAGATACGCAGTATTTT. It encodes CASSSQGAHADTQYF.

About this clone: This sample also contains other DNA sequences that code for the same CDR3. The chain combines TRBV11-3 with TRBJ1-1; D unclear. The germline V gene has CDR1 SGHNT and CDR2 YENEEA. V was trimmed by 3 bases and J by 4 bases, leaving 9 bases between them. The CDR3 sequence is 13 residues long. CDR3 DNA: TGTGCCAGCAGCTTTACGGGGTCCACTGAAGCTTTCTTT. It codes for CASSFTGSTEAFF.

The chain couples TRBV30 to TRBJ1-1; D call uncertain. Trimming removed 1 base at V and 0 bases at J, with 9 bases between. Germline lookup yields CDR1 GTSNPN and CDR2 SVGIG (reference sequence). This CDR3 region has 14 residues. This chain's CDR3 is CAWSALGVNTEAFF. The CDR3 nucleotides are TGTGCCTGGAGTGCCTTGGGAGTGAACACTGAAGCTTTCTTT.

In the case of this clone: At the DNA level, this CDR3 is encoded by other sequences in the same sample as well. The V call is TRBV7-2, the J call TRBJ1-2; 7 bases line up with TRBD1. This CDR3 has 14 residues. Germline V lookup: CDR1 SGHTA, CDR2 FQGNSA. Unmatched junction bases numbered 7, after V lost 3 bases and J lost 6 bases. The CDR3 is CASSLGQGEDGYTF. CDR3 sequence (DNA): TGTGCCAGCAGCTTGGGTCAGGGGGAGGATGGCTACACCTTC.

The chain employs TRBV7-9 and TRBJ2-2, with D perhaps TRBD2 (6 bases). The V gene lost 5 bases and the J gene lost 3 bases, with 16 bases spanning the gap. The CDR3 is made up of 16 amino acids. The germline gives CDR1 SEHNR, CDR2 FQNEAQ (reference sequence). CDR3 DNA: TGTGCCAGCAGCACCGGTGGTGGACTATACACCGGGGAGCTGTTTTTT. Translated, it gives CASSTGGGLYTGELFF.

V gene TRBV19 combines with J gene TRBJ2-2; D gene unclear. V was trimmed by 3 bases and J by 4 bases, leaving 9 bases between them. In germline, CDR1 is LNHDA, CDR2 SQIVND (reference sequence). The CDR3 runs 14 residues. The CDR3 sequence: CASSIGRITGELFF. The CDR3 coding sequence is TGTGCCAGTAGTATTGGCAGAATCACCGGGGAGCTGTTTTTT.

The chain is built from TRBV28 and TRBJ1-6; TRBD1 might be the D (5 bases). CDR1 and CDR2 (germline): MDHEN, SYDVKM. Deletions cut 4 bases from V and 5 bases from J, with 12 bases between. The CDR3 extends over 15 amino acids. The CDR3 loop reads CASSSQGSNNSPLHF. CDR3 nucleotides: TGTGCCAGCAGTTCCCAGGGATCCAATAATTCACCCCTCCACTTT.

This clone has only one observation. J is TRBJ2-3 and V is TRBV7-2; the D gene is possibly TRBD2 (7 bases). Between the trimmed V and J ends, which lost 0 bases and 4 bases, there was a span of 17 bases. The germline V gene has CDR1 SGHTA and CDR2 FQGNSA. The CDR3 runs to 17 residues. Written as DNA, the CDR3 is TGTGCCAGCAGCTTAGCGCCCAGCGGAGGGGGGGCAGATACGCAGTATTTT. Amino acids: CASSLAPSGGGADTQYF.

This rearrangement joins TRBV7-2 to TRBJ1-5; D might be TRBD1 (6 bases). The CDR3 consists of 14 residues. V was shortened by 7 bases and J by 4 bases, with 14 bases between the two germline ends. From germline, CDR1 is SGHTA and CDR2 FQGNSA. The CDR3 protein is CASTGGQGNQPQHF. The CDR3, as DNA: TGTGCCAGCACTGGGGGGCAGGGGAATCAGCCCCAGCATTTT.

The chain combines TRBV10-3 with TRBJ1-2; 9 nucleotides match TRBD1. CDR1 is ENHRY and CDR2 is SYGVKD in the germline V gene. The CDR3 spans 14 residues. Losses at the gene ends were 4 bases for V and 4 bases for J; bases not matched to a gene: 4. The CDR3 sequence is CAISGAQGAYGYTF. The CDR3 DNA follows: TGTGCCATCAGTGGGGCACAGGGGGCCTATGGCTACACCTTC.

The chain combines TRBV7-3 with TRBJ2-3; 12 bases are shared with TRBD2. Losses at the gene ends were 5 bases for V and 4 bases for J; bases not matched to a gene: 7. Looked up from germline, CDR1 is SGHTA and CDR2 is FQGTGA. This CDR3 has 16 residues. CDR3 in DNA: TGTGCCAGCAGCCGACTACTAGCGGGGGGCCCAGATACGCAGTATTTT. Translation: CASSRLLAGGPDTQYF.

The rearrangement uses TRBV5-8 and TRBJ1-2, with D possibly matching TRBD1 (6 bases). CDR1 is SGHTS, CDR2 YDEGEE, per germline. Trimming cost V 0 bases and J 6 bases, with 15 bases left between them. The CDR3 is made up of 15 amino acids. CDR3 amino acids: CASSLGQAVRNGYTF. The CDR3 nucleotides are TGTGCCAGCAGCTTGGGACAGGCAGTTAGGAATGGCTACACCTTC.

The rearrangement joins TRBV5-4 to TRBJ2-1; 8 bases fit TRBD1. The ends lost 0 bases at V and 5 bases at J; junction bases unmatched: 7. This CDR3 spans 16 amino acids. CDR1 and CDR2 (germline): SGHNT, YYREEE (reference sequence). The CDR3 DNA follows: TGTGCCAGCAGCTTGGAGGGCAGGGGGCTTAACAATGAGCAGTTCTTC. Translation: CASSLEGRGLNNEQFF.

In this sample, this clone turned up a few times. The same CDR3 also results from other DNA sequences found in this sample. This rearrangement joins TRBV5-1 to TRBJ2-5; a possible D gene is TRBD1 (5 bases). The CDR3 covers 12 residues. CDR1 and CDR2 from the germline V gene are SGHRS and YFSETQ. With 1 base removed from V and 5 bases from J, the gap between germline ends came to 6 bases. CDR3 bases: TGCGCCAGCAGCTTGCCAGGGGAGACCCAGTACTTC. This sequence encodes CASSLPGETQYF.

The genes are TRBV29-1 and TRBJ2-7, with TRBD2 identical over 8 bases. CDR1 SQVTM and CDR2 ANQGSEA come from the germline V gene. The J segment lost 2 bases and the V segment lost 7 bases, leaving 13 bases of the junction unmatched. The CDR3 spans 15 residues. CDR3 sequence reads: CSAGRKRGLTYEQYF. Here the CDR3 DNA reads TGCAGCGCCGGGAGGAAGCGGGGGCTTACCTACGAGCAGTACTTC.

The V gene is TRBV19, the J gene TRBJ1-5; TRBD1 matches at 8 bases. V was clipped by 7 bases and J by 5 bases; unmatched bases: 7. The CDR3 totals 14 residues. Germline V CDR1 and CDR2: LNHDA, SQIVND (reference sequence). In nucleotides, the CDR3 is TGTGCCAGTACCGGACAGGGCTCTTATCAGCCCCAGCATTTT. Translation gives CASTGQGSYQPQHF.